These T cell receptor beta chains were read from a single sample in a study of cytomegalovirus exposure and HLA in healthy donors. Only in-frame clones appear in the TCRdb table, and some are missing; sequencing was by immunoSEQ multiplex PCR. Among fewer than 300,000 clones listed, 75% to 90% were seen once. Material for sequencing was PBMCs. The receptor source for this set is a girl aged 2 to 9 in good health and CMV-seronegative. CDR3s include the opening cysteine and the closing phenylalanine or tryptophan. D genes are given only for firm matches. The size field is filled for only some rows; it gives once, few, many or a size class.

d_gene	v_gene	j_gene	abundance	CDR3aa	CDR3nt
TRBD2	TRBV9	TRBJ2-1	-	CASSVDPGLGAGEQFF	TGTGCCAGCAGCGTAGATCCGGGACTAGGAGCTGGTGAGCAGTTCTTC
TRBD2	TRBV6-6	TRBJ2-3	-	CASSYLAGGTDTQYF	TGTGCCAGCAGTTACCTAGCGGGGGGGACCGATACGCAGTATTTT
-	TRBV6-6	TRBJ2-1	-	CASSVPSYNEQFF	TGTGCCAGCAGCGTTCCCTCCTACAATGAGCAGTTCTTC
TRBD1	TRBV28	TRBJ1-2	-	CASSFWTGEYGYTF	TGTGCCAGCAGTTTCTGGACAGGGGAGTATGGCTACACCTTC
-	TRBV28	TRBJ2-7	-	CASKGGGSYEQYF	TGTGCCAGCAAAGGGGGGGGTTCCTACGAGCAGTACTTC
-	TRBV28	TRBJ2-5	-	CASSLGASGEETQYF	TGTGCCAGCAGTTTAGGGGCCTCAGGGGAGGAGACCCAGTACTTC
-	TRBV5-1	TRBJ2-3	few	CASSLGESTDTQYF	TGCGCCAGCAGCTTGGGCGAGAGTACAGATACGCAGTATTTT
TRBD2	TRBV28	TRBJ2-7	-	CASKTSGRVLGQYF	TGTGCCAGCAAGACTAGCGGGAGGGTGCTAGGGCAGTACTTC
-	TRBV5-4	TRBJ2-6	few	CASSRAGANVLTF	TGTGCCAGCAGCCGGGCTGGGGCCAACGTCCTGACTTTC
TRBD2	TRBV19	TRBJ2-1	-	CASSIEGLADYNEQFF	TGTGCCAGTAGTATAGAGGGACTAGCCGATTACAATGAGCAGTTCTTC
-	TRBV28	TRBJ2-1	few	CASSLSGYNEQFF	TGTGCCAGCAGTTTAAGCGGGTACAATGAGCAGTTCTTC
TRBD2	TRBV2	TRBJ2-3	-	CASSSGLAGGSTDTQYF	TGTGCCAGCAGTTCGGGACTAGCGGGGGGGAGCACAGATACGCAGTATTTT
TRBD1	TRBV28	TRBJ2-7	few	CASSSPGQGRGEQYF	TGTGCCAGCAGTTCCCCGGGACAGGGACGGGGCGAGCAGTACTTC
TRBD1	TRBV28	TRBJ1-5	-	CASTQDRSQPQHF	TGTGCCAGCACCCAGGACAGGTCACAGCCCCAGCATTTT
TRBD1	TRBV7-8	TRBJ1-2	-	CASSPGTDRNYGYTF	TGTGCCAGCAGCCCCGGGACAGATCGTAACTATGGCTACACCTTC
-	TRBV23-1	TRBJ2-5	-	CASSQAPDQETQYF	TGCGCCAGCAGTCAAGCCCCGGACCAAGAGACCCAGTACTTC
TRBD2	TRBV28	TRBJ2-1	-	CASSSRGPSGGPYNEQFF	TGTGCCAGCAGTTCAAGGGGCCCTAGCGGGGGACCCTACAATGAGCAGTTCTTC
TRBD2	TRBV5-4	TRBJ2-7	-	CASSSSGGASYEQYF	TGTGCCAGCAGCTCTAGCGGGGGGGCCTCCTACGAGCAGTACTTC
TRBD2	TRBV27	TRBJ2-2	-	CASSLRAGGGTGELFF	TGTGCCAGCAGTTTACGAGCGGGGGGGGGAACCGGGGAGCTGTTTTTT
-	TRBV2	TRBJ1-1	-	CASSTTLDSFGTEAFF	TGTGCCAGCAGTACTACCCTCGACAGTTTCGGCACTGAAGCTTTCTTT
TRBD2	TRBV6-1	TRBJ2-7	-	CASSGGGRGEQYF	TGTGCCAGCAGTGGCGGGGGGCGTGGCGAGCAGTACTTC
-	TRBV9	TRBJ1-1	-	CASSVLQENTEAFF	TGTGCCAGCAGCGTACTACAGGAAAACACTGAAGCTTTCTTT
-	TRBV18	TRBJ2-2	-	CASSLGPNTGELFF	TGTGCCAGCTCCCTGGGGCCAAACACCGGGGAGCTGTTTTTT
-	TRBV5-8	TRBJ1-2	-	CASSLIGDYGYTF	TGTGCCAGCAGCTTGATAGGGGACTATGGCTACACCTTC
TRBD1	TRBV28	TRBJ1-6	few	CASSLPGTGVSGSPLHF	TGTGCCAGCAGTTTACCCGGGACAGGGGTTTCCGGATCACCCCTCCACTTT
-	TRBV5-4	TRBJ1-2	-	CASSLLDGYTF	TGTGCCAGCAGCTTGCTTGATGGCTACACCTTC
-	TRBV2	TRBJ2-3	-	CASSFGQSGTDTQYF	TGTGCCAGCAGTTTCGGACAGTCCGGCACAGATACGCAGTATTTT
-	TRBV28	TRBJ1-4	-	CASSLFLIGRDFNEKLFF	TGTGCCAGCAGTTTATTCCTTATCGGGAGGGACTTTAATGAAAAACTGTTTTTT
-	TRBV7-9	TRBJ2-2	-	CASSSRGVGDSTGELFF	TGTGCCAGCAGCTCCCGCGGCGTAGGAGATTCCACCGGGGAGCTGTTTTTT
-	TRBV19	TRBJ1-4	-	CASSIDPIRTNEKLFF	TGTGCCAGTAGTATAGATCCGATCAGAACTAATGAAAAACTGTTTTTT
-	TRBV5-1	TRBJ2-7	-	CASSLVSTGDEQYF	TGCGCCAGCAGCTTAGTATCGACGGGAGACGAGCAGTACTTC
-	TRBV4-1	TRBJ2-1	-	CASSQEGSVAYNEQFF	TGCGCCAGCAGCCAAGAAGGCAGCGTCGCCTACAATGAGCAGTTCTTC
-	TRBV28	TRBJ2-1	-	CASSLCASGTPNHNEQFF	TGTGCCAGCAGTTTATGCGCCAGCGGGACACCAAATCACAATGAGCAGTTCTTC
-	TRBV4-1	TRBJ2-5	-	CASSQVGGLRETQYF	TGCGCCAGCAGCCAAGTTGGAGGATTACGAGAGACCCAGTACTTC
-	TRBV18	TRBJ1-2	-	CASSPQGNYGYTF	TGTGCCAGCTCACCCCAGGGTAACTATGGCTACACCTTC
TRBD1	TRBV27	TRBJ1-5	-	CASSPDRGGNQPQHF	TGTGCCAGCAGTCCGGACAGGGGAGGCAATCAGCCCCAGCATTTT
TRBD2	TRBV27	TRBJ2-3	-	CASSPRPLGTSGRWDTQYF	TGTGCCAGCAGTCCCAGGCCCCTTGGGACTAGCGGGAGATGGGATACGCAGTATTTT
TRBD1	TRBV5-6	TRBJ2-7	-	CASSWTGTVYEQYF	TGTGCCAGCAGCTGGACCGGGACAGTCTACGAGCAGTACTTC
TRBD1	TRBV7-2	TRBJ2-7	once	CASSPGGPRTEQYF	TGTGCCAGCAGCCCAGGGGGTCCTAGGACCGAGCAGTACTTC
-	TRBV13	TRBJ2-3	once	CASSLRGGGLADTQYF	TGTGCCAGCAGCTTACGAGGGGGGGGGCTCGCAGATACGCAGTATTTT
-	TRBV5-6	TRBJ2-7	-	CASSFGWAQLSYEQYF	TGTGCCAGCAGCTTTGGGTGGGCCCAACTCTCCTACGAGCAGTACTTC
TRBD2	TRBV28	TRBJ2-3	-	CASSLGQAGSDTQYF	TGTGCCAGCAGTTTGGGCCAAGCGGGATCAGATACGCAGTATTTT
-	TRBV11-2	TRBJ2-7	-	CASSLGYIEQYF	TGTGCCAGCAGCTTAGGTTATATTGAGCAGTACTTC